The 8 T cell receptor beta chains given below trace back to one sample, sequenced in a study of T cells in Graves' hyperthyroidism and ophthalmopathy. Amplification of TCR beta CDR3 regions used RNA as the template. A first-round RT-PCR of the TCR CDR3 used the HTBI primer set. One entry per CDR3 protein, called by TCRdb with MiXCR from the multiplex PCR reads. Of 600,000 or so distinct CDR3 sequences in the sample, approximately 15% are singletons; the top ten hold around 13%. Sequenced sample: blood. These receptors all stem from a woman aged 50 to 60 with Graves' ophthalmopathy.

This clonotype appeared many times. This chain uses TRBV20-1 with TRBJ2-2; no definite D call. The CDR3 is 15 amino acids. V dropped 3 bases and J dropped 1 base, with 12 bases sitting between them. Germline CDR1 is DFQATT and CDR2 is SNEGSKA (reference sequence). CDR3 region: CSASSSGVNTGELFF. The CDR3 DNA reads TGCAGTGCTAGCTCGTCTGGCGTGAACACCGGGGAGCTGTTTTTT.

At least ten counts were recorded for this clonotype. This chain links TRBV7-8 with TRBJ2-7; D call uncertain. Germline CDR1 and CDR2: SGHVS and FQNEAQ. Trimming removed 5 bases from V and 6 bases from J, with 11 bases in between. The CDR3 has 12 residues. CDR3 protein: CASSPFPPEQYF. CDR3 sequence (DNA): TGTGCCAGCAGCCCCTTTCCACCCGAGCAGTACTTC. Together with reference TRBV7-8 and TRBJ2-7, the CDR3 gives the full variable domain: GAGVSQSPRYKVAKRGQDVALRCDPISGHVSLFWYQQALGQGPEFLTYFQNEAQLDKSGLPSDRFFAERPEGSVSTLKIQRTQQEDSAVYLCASSPFPPEQYFGPGTRLTVT.

The chain combines TRBV24-1 with TRBJ2-1; 10 bases are shared with TRBD2. The CDR3 is made up of 16 amino acids. With V trimmed by 0 bases and J by 4 bases, 2 bases remained unmatched. Per the germline V gene, CDR1 is KGHDR and CDR2 is SFDVKD. The CDR3 sequence is CATSDLTSGKYNEQFF. CDR3 coding DNA: TGTGCCACCAGTGATTTGACTAGCGGGAAGTACAATGAGCAGTTCTTC.

This clonotype has just a few counts. This chain uses TRBV15 with TRBJ2-5, with D perhaps TRBD1 (6 bases). CDR3 size: 15 residues. Trimming took 1 base from V and 2 from J, leaving 11 bases between them. CDR1 LNHNV and CDR2 YYDKDF come from the germline V gene (reference sequence). CDR3 residues: CATSRVGGRQETQYF. The DNA of the CDR3 is TGTGCCACCAGCAGAGTAGGGGGTAGGCAAGAGACCCAGTACTTC.

The chain has TRBV7-8 and TRBJ2-2; TRBD2 matches 7 bases. Trimming at V came to 1 base and at J to 9 bases, leaving 14 bases not matched to a gene. The germline CDR1 and CDR2 sequences are SGHVS and FQNEAQ. This CDR3 contains 17 residues. The CDR3, as DNA: TGTGCCAGCAGCTTAGGTCCCACTAGCGCCCGCTCCCGGGAGCTGTTTTTT. It codes for CASSLGPTSARSRELFF.

This clonotype was observed at least ten times. V gene TRBV7-9 combines with J gene TRBJ2-7; D gene unclear. The germline gives CDR1 SEHNR, CDR2 FQNEAQ (reference sequence). The CDR3 is 12 amino acids. Trimming removed 1 base at V and 6 bases at J, with 7 bases between. The CDR3 DNA reads as TGTGCCAGCAGCTTAGAACATGGCGAGCAGTACTTC. Its protein is CASSLEHGEQYF.

This clonotype was seen at least ten times. The genes are TRBV18 and TRBJ1-2, with no clear D. V was cut by 3 bases and J by 5 bases, with 13 bases left in between. CDR1 and CDR2 (germline): KGHSH, LQKENI. The CDR3 length is 14 residues. CDR3 DNA: TGTGCCAGCTCACCCTGGGGTGTCGGGTATGGCTACACCTTC. Amino acids: CASSPWGVGYGYTF.

Comments on this clonotype: A read error may explain this, as a much larger clone is one base away. The chain joins TRBV7-9 to TRBJ1-1; 8 bases line up with TRBD1. The CDR3 extends over 14 amino acids. Germline V lookup: CDR1 SEHNR, CDR2 FQNEAQ (reference sequence). The CDR3 DNA reads as TGTGCCAGCAGCGACAGGGGTCTGAACACTGAAGCTCTCTTT. Protein product: CASSDRGLNTEALF. Based on the CDR3 plus reference TRBV7-9 and TRBJ1-1, the full variable domain is DTGVSQNPRHKITKRGQNVTFRCDPISEHNRLYWYRQTLGQGPEFLTYFQNEAQLEKSRLLSDRFSAERPKGSFSTLEIQRTEQGDSAMYLCASSDRGLNTEALFGQGTRLTVV.